The T cell receptor beta chain described here comes from a study of blood T cells in healthy people across ages. The second PCR ran about 6 to 12 cycles with a sample-barcoded 5' primer and J-beta primers. Every cDNA molecule bore a tag from a template-switch adaptor containing 12 random nucleotides. TCRdb itself ran the 5' RACE reads through MiXCR, one entry per CDR3 protein. This sample has about 640,000 distinct CDR3 sequences, with roughly 53% found just once. Donors were healthy Caucasian individuals from Russia aged about 6 to 90. The sample comprised blood. The sequence derives from a man aged 55 to 70 in good health.

CDR3 coding DNA: TGTGCCAGCAGTTTATTCAGGTCCACAATGCAGGAGTATTTT. Translated, it gives CASSLFRSTMQEYF. This rearrangement joins TRBV28 to TRBJ2-3; D call uncertain. Trimming took off 1 base at V and 13 bases at J, with 18 bases between the two ends. Germline loops: CDR1 MDHEN, CDR2 SYDVKM. CDR3 size: 14 residues. The whole variable domain, remainder taken from reference TRBV28 and TRBJ2-3, is DVKVTQSSRYLVKRTGEKVFLECVQDMDHENMFWYRQDPGLGLRLIYFSYDVKMKEKGDIPEGYSVSREKKERFSLILESASTNQTSMYLCASSLFRSTMQEYFGPGTRLTVL.